Each of the 15 T cell receptor beta chains below was sequenced from the same sample in a study of OX40 agonist ivuxolimab in advanced cancers. Generated by immunoSEQ multiplex PCR, the TCRdb table keeps only in-frame clones and is missing some. The table shows about 60,000 clones, with roughly four fifths occurring only once. The source was CD4+ or CD8+ T cells sorted from blood, collected in a trial of the OX40 agonist ivuxolimab. The receptors originated from an adult with an advanced solid tumor such as melanoma, head and neck, liver or kidney cancer.

V is TRBV19 and J is TRBJ2-5; 11 bases are shared with TRBD2. V lost 5 bases, J lost 0 bases, and 8 bases stayed unmatched. The CDR3 length is 17 residues. Germline CDR1 and CDR2: LNHDA and SQIVND (reference sequence). CDR3 region: CASSEIAGGSYQETQYF. CDR3 coding DNA: TGTGCCAGTAGTGAAATAGCGGGAGGGAGTTACCAAGAGACCCAGTACTTC.

V and J are TRBV5-4 and TRBJ2-7; 7 bases align to TRBD2. The V gene's germline CDR1 is SGHNT and CDR2 YYREEE (reference sequence). V shed 8 bases, J shed 0 bases, and the junction held 5 bases outside the gene matches. The CDR3 loop spans 13 amino acids. In DNA, the CDR3 is TGTGCCAGTAGCGGGCCTTACTCCTACGAGCAGTACTTC. Translating it yields CASSGPYSYEQYF.

Here the CDR3 reads CASSTHLQGAAGYTF. DNA for the CDR3: TGTGCCAGCAGCACCCACCTACAGGGGGCCGCTGGCTACACCTTC. The chain uses TRBV7-9 and TRBJ1-2; TRBD1 agrees at 9 bases. Germline CDR1 and CDR2: SEHNR and FQNEAQ (reference sequence). Trimming at V came to 5 bases and at J to 7 bases, leaving 11 bases not matched to a gene. CDR3 length: 15 amino acids.

V is TRBV5-1 and J is TRBJ2-6; no clear D gene. V was shortened by 4 bases and J by 2 bases, with 10 bases between the two germline ends. The CDR3 loop spans 15 amino acids. Germline CDR1 reads SGHRS; CDR2 reads YFSETQ. CDR3 residues: CASSQDPPGANVLTF. Here the CDR3 DNA reads TGCGCCAGCAGCCAAGACCCTCCTGGGGCCAACGTCCTGACTTTC.

V is TRBV7-7 and J is TRBJ2-2; perhaps TRBD2 as D (6 bases). V was trimmed by 5 bases and J by 9 bases, leaving 19 bases between them. The CDR3 has 15 amino acids. CDR1 and CDR2 from the germline V gene are SSHAT and FNYEAQ (reference sequence). CDR3 DNA: TGTGCCAGCAGCAAACAGCCGGGGGAGAGGAGGGAGCTGTTTTTT. This sequence encodes CASSKQPGERRELFF.

This chain joins TRBV13 and TRBJ2-3; D gene ambiguous. The V gene's germline CDR1 is PRHDT and CDR2 FYEKMQ (reference sequence). V was cut by 2 bases and J by 1 base, with 4 bases left in between. The CDR3 runs 13 residues. In DNA, the CDR3 is TGTGCCAGCAGCTTAACCGGCACAGATACGCAGTATTTT. Translated: CASSLTGTDTQYF. Full variable domain (missing parts from reference TRBV13 and TRBJ2-3): AAGVIQSPRHLIKEKRETATLKCYPIPRHDTVYWYQQGPGQDPQFLISFYEKMQSDKGSIPDRFSAQQFSDYHSELNMSSLELGDSALYFCASSLTGTDTQYFGPGTRLTVL.

For the CDR3, the DNA is TGTGCCAGCCGCGACCAAGGATTTGGGGAAAAACTGTTTTTT. It yields the protein CASRDQGFGEKLFF. The chain recombines TRBV2 with TRBJ1-4; D not resolved. The CDR3 contains 14 residues. V lost 8 bases and J 8 bases, leaving 18 bases between the germline ends. Germline CDR1 and CDR2: SNHLY and FYNNEI.

The rearrangement joins TRBV7-8 to TRBJ2-3, with 13 bases matching TRBD2. This CDR3 is built from 16 residues. From germline, CDR1 is SGHVS and CDR2 FQNEAQ. V dropped 5 bases and J dropped 6; count of bases not matched to a gene: 8. The CDR3 is CASSPTSGRAEDTQYF. The CDR3 DNA reads TGTGCCAGCAGCCCTACTAGCGGGAGGGCCGAGGATACGCAGTATTTT.

V and J are TRBV5-5 and TRBJ1-2; a possible D gene is TRBD1 (6 bases). The V gene lost 3 bases and the J gene lost 5 bases, with 11 bases spanning the gap. The germline V gene encodes CDR1 SGHKS and CDR2 YYEKEE (reference sequence). This CDR3 is 13 amino acids long. The CDR3 is CASSWTAPYGYTF. CDR3 nucleotides: TGTGCCAGCAGCTGGACAGCCCCTTATGGCTACACCTTC.

This chain uses TRBV19 with TRBJ2-1; 10 nucleotides agree with TRBD2. Trimming took 2 bases from V and 4 from J; bases not matched to a gene: 5. There are 16 residues in the CDR3. Looked up from germline, CDR1 is LNHDA and CDR2 is SQIVND (reference sequence). The CDR3 spells CASSIPGLAVYNEQFF. The CDR3 region has the DNA TGTGCCAGTAGTATACCCGGACTAGCGGTATACAATGAGCAGTTCTTC.

The chain is built from TRBV11-2 and TRBJ2-7, with 7 bases matching TRBD2. The CDR3 extends over 16 amino acids. The V segment lost 5 bases and the J segment 4 bases; nucleotides outside the gene matches: 14. From germline, CDR1 is SGHAT and CDR2 FQNNGV. The CDR3 DNA reads TGTGCCAGCAGCCCTCACTGGACTAGGAGCTATTACGAGCAGTACTTC. This gives the protein CASSPHWTRSYYEQYF. Full variable domain (remainder filled in from reference TRBV11-2 and TRBJ2-7): EAGVAQSPRYKIIEKRQSVAFWCNPISGHATLYWYQQILGQGPKLLIQFQNNGVVDDSQLPKDRFSAERLKGVDSTLKIQPAKLEDSAVYLCASSPHWTRSYYEQYFGPGTRLTVT.

The V gene is TRBV5-6, the J gene TRBJ2-3, with 8 bases fitting TRBD1. The CDR3 is 16 amino acids. Looked up from germline, CDR1 is SGHDT and CDR2 is YYEEEE. V trimming: 2 bases; J trimming: 2 bases; junction bases outside the gene matches: 7. The CDR3 is CASSLEATGVTDTQYF. For the CDR3, the DNA is TGTGCCAGCAGCTTAGAAGCGACAGGGGTCACAGATACGCAGTATTTT. The complete variable domain, with remaining parts taken from reference TRBV5-6 and TRBJ2-3, reads DAGVTQSPTHLIKTRGQQVTLRCSPKSGHDTVSWYQQALGQGPQFIFQYYEEEERQRGNFPDRFSGHQFPNYSSELNVNALLLGDSALYLCASSLEATGVTDTQYFGPGTRLTVL.

The rearrangement links TRBV11-3 to TRBJ2-3; 9 positions match TRBD1. Germline V CDR1 and CDR2: SGHNT, YENEEA. Germline trimming cut 5 bases from V and 2 bases from J; bases unmatched to any gene: 8. The CDR3 sequence is 16 residues long. The CDR3 DNA follows: TGTGCCAGCAGCCAAGGGGACAGGGAGACCACAGATACGCAGTATTTT. Translating gives CASSQGDRETTDTQYF.

This clone was counted once. V gene TRBV5-5 combines with J gene TRBJ1-6; 8 bases fit TRBD1. The CDR3 length is 15 residues. In germline, CDR1 is SGHKS, CDR2 YYEKEE (reference sequence). The V gene end was trimmed by 2 bases and the J gene end by 14 bases; junction bases not matched to a gene: 12. CDR3 sequence reads: CASSFRGRGQSALHF. CDR3 in DNA: TGTGCCAGCAGCTTTCGAGGCAGGGGGCAATCGGCCCTCCACTTT. Looking up the rest from reference TRBV5-5 and TRBJ1-6 gives the full variable domain: DAGVTQSPTHLIKTRGQQVTLRCSPISGHKSVSWYQQVLGQGPQFIFQYYEKEERGRGNFPDRFSARQFPNYSSELNVNALLLGDSALYLCASSFRGRGQSALHFGNGTRLTVT.

The chain combines TRBV4-1 with TRBJ1-2; a possible D gene is TRBD1 (5 bases). Germline V lookup: CDR1 MGHRA, CDR2 YSYEKL. Trimming removed 1 base from V and 2 bases from J, with 11 bases in between. CDR3 size: 15 residues. This CDR3 reads CASSQGPQDNYGYTF. The CDR3 DNA follows: TGCGCCAGCAGCCAAGGACCACAGGACAACTATGGCTACACCTTC.